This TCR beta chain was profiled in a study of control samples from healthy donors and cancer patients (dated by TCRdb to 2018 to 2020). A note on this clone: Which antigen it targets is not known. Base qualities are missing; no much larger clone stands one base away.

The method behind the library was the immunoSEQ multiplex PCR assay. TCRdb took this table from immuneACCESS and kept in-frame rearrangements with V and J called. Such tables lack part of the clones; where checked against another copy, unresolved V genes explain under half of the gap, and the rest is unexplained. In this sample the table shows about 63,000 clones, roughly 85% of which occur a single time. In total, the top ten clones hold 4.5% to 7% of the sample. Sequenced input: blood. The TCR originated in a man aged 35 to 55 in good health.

In nucleotide form, the sequence is TGTGCCAGCAGTCCCCTGGGACAGGGGGCAGGGAATCAGCCCCAGCATTTT. The resulting protein is CASSPLGQGAGNQPQHF. Here the chain combines TRBV6-6 and TRBJ1-5, with TRBD1 identical over 12 junction bases. Trimming leaves V shorter by 5 bases and J shorter by 4 bases, with the junction holding 9 bases beyond the gene matches. The CDR3 contains 17 residues, cysteine and phenylalanine counted. Of the read, only the CDR3 DNA is kept; its 51 bases are in frame from base 1. CDR1 and CDR2 are drawn from the germline V gene (reference sequence): MNHNY, SVGAGI.